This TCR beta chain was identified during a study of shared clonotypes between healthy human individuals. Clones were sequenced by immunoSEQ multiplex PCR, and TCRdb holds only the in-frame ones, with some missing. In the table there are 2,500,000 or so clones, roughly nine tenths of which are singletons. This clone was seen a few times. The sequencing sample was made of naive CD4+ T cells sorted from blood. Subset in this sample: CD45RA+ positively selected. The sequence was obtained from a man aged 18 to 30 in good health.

This CDR3 is CASSLQKAYNSPLHF. The CDR3 DNA sequence: TGTGCCAGCTCACTTCAAAAAGCCTATAATTCACCCCTCCACTTT. The genes are TRBV18 and TRBJ1-6; D is undetermined. CDR3 length: 15 amino acids. Germline V gene data show CDR1 as KGHSH and CDR2 as LQKENI. Trimming shortened V by 4 bases and J by 2 bases, and 9 bases separated the two germline ends.